Listed below are T cell receptor beta chains from one sample, sequenced in a study of OX40 agonist ivuxolimab in advanced cancers. Sequenced by immunoSEQ multiplex PCR; TCRdb stores in-frame clones only, minus some. Among about 74,000 clones listed, roughly 84% were seen once. The sample was CD4+ or CD8+ T cells sorted from blood, taken in a trial of the OX40 agonist ivuxolimab. These receptors originate from an adult with an advanced solid tumor such as melanoma, head and neck, liver or kidney cancer. The CDR3 runs from the conserved cysteine through the conserved F or W. The D gene is left open where the match is weak. Where a row states a size, it is once, few, many or the class of an expanded clone; other rows omit it.

cdr3_nt	cdr3_aa	clone_size	v_call	j_call	d_call
TGTGCCAGCAGCTTAGTGCAGGGGATGGTCAAAAACATTCAGTACTTC	CASSLVQGMVKNIQYF	-	TRBV7-2	TRBJ2-4	-
TGTGCCACCAGCAGTTATGGCAGGCTCACCTATGGCTACACCTTC	CATSSYGRLTYGYTF	-	TRBV15	TRBJ1-2	-
TGTGCCACCAGCAGAGGCGGGAAGGGGGGCGGGAGTTATGGCTACACCTTC	CATSRGGKGGGSYGYTF	few	TRBV15	TRBJ1-2	-
TGTGCCAGCACCTCCCGAGGTTCTGGGGCCAACGTCCTGACTTTC	CASTSRGSGANVLTF	-	TRBV6-6	TRBJ2-6	-
TGTGCCAGCTCACCCGGGACCCCAGGGCTGGGCACCGGGGAGCTGTTTTTT	CASSPGTPGLGTGELFF	-	TRBV18	TRBJ2-2	-
TGTGCCAGCTCAACAGGGACTAGCGGCCTCTACAATGAGCAGTTCTTC	CASSTGTSGLYNEQFF	-	TRBV18	TRBJ2-1	TRBD2
TGTGCCAGCAGCGTAATATCTAGCGGGGGGTACAATGAGCAGTTCTTC	CASSVISSGGYNEQFF	-	TRBV9	TRBJ2-1	TRBD2
TGTGCCAGCAGCCTTGATCAGCCCCAGCATTTT	CASSLDQPQHF	-	TRBV2	TRBJ1-5	-
TGTGCCAGCAGCTTAAATCCCCTACGAGAATACGAGCAGTACTTC	CASSLNPLREYEQYF	-	TRBV7-3	TRBJ2-7	-
TGTGCCAGCAGCTCCACCTCGTGGGCTGAAGCTTTCTTT	CASSSTSWAEAFF	-	TRBV9	TRBJ1-1	-
TGCGCCAGCAGCCAGACACAGGGTTCTAATGAAAAACTGTTTTTT	CASSQTQGSNEKLFF	-	TRBV5-1	TRBJ1-4	-
TGTGCCAGCAGTGACTCTCATCCGACAGGGACTTCACCCCTCCACTTT	CASSDSHPTGTSPLHF	-	TRBV6-4	TRBJ1-6	TRBD1
TGTGCCAGCAGCTTAGAAGGGACTAGCGGGAGATACGAGCAGTACTTC	CASSLEGTSGRYEQYF	few	TRBV7-6	TRBJ2-7	TRBD2
TGTGCCAGCGGAGACAGCGCTCGCGCTTTCTTT	CASGDSARAFF	-	TRBV7-2	TRBJ1-1	-
TGTGCCAGCAGCCGACCCGGGACCTCCTACGAGCAGTACTTC	CASSRPGTSYEQYF	-	TRBV7-2	TRBJ2-7	-
TGCGCCAGCAGCACGGACAGGGCGGACACCGGGGAGCTGTTTTTT	CASSTDRADTGELFF	-	TRBV5-1	TRBJ2-2	TRBD1
TGTGCCAGCAGCTTAGAGGGGGGTGGTAATAATGAGCAGTTCTTC	CASSLEGGGNNEQFF	once	TRBV11-3	TRBJ2-1	-
TGTGCCAGTAGTCAGGTGGAGGGAGGTGAGCAGTTCTTC	CASSQVEGGEQFF	-	TRBV19	TRBJ2-1	-
TGTGCCAGCAGCTTGGTTGCAACTAATGAAAAACTGTTTTTT	CASSLVATNEKLFF	-	TRBV5-8	TRBJ1-4	-
TGTGCCAGCAGTGAACAAGGCTCTGGGGCCAACGTCCTGACTTTC	CASSEQGSGANVLTF	-	TRBV25-1	TRBJ2-6	-
TGTGCCAGCAGTGGAACCAGAACAGTGAGCTCCTACAATGAGCAGTTCTTC	CASSGTRTVSSYNEQFF	few	TRBV27	TRBJ2-1	-
TGTGCCAGCAACGATGAGCAGTTCTTC	CASNDEQFF	-	TRBV2	TRBJ2-1	-
TGTGCCAGCAGGGCAGGGCAATACGAGCAGTACTTC	CASRAGQYEQYF	-	TRBV6-1	TRBJ2-7	-
TGTGCCAGCAGGTTCAGGCGGGATCAGCCCCAGCATTTT	CASRFRRDQPQHF	-	TRBV28	TRBJ1-5	-
TGCGCCAGCAGCCAAGTGGAGAACCGTGGAGAGACCCAGTACTTC	CASSQVENRGETQYF	-	TRBV4-1	TRBJ2-5	-
TGTGCCAGCAGCGTAGCGGTAACGGGAGGCCGTAACGAGCAGTACTTC	CASSVAVTGGRNEQYF	-	TRBV9	TRBJ2-7	TRBD2
TGTGCCACTCGACCACCGGGACTAGTTGTTCATGAGCAGTTCTTC	CATRPPGLVVHEQFF	-	TRBV19	TRBJ2-1	TRBD2
TGCAGCGTTGATGTTGCGGGAGTAAACGGGGAGCTGTTTTTT	CSVDVAGVNGELFF	-	TRBV29-1	TRBJ2-2	TRBD2
TGTGCCAGCAGCTCGGCGACAGGCGCGAACACTGAAGCTTTCTTT	CASSSATGANTEAFF	-	TRBV7-9	TRBJ1-1	-
TGTGCCAGTAGTGTCCCGGCCTCAGTCGACTATGGCTACACCTTC	CASSVPASVDYGYTF	few	TRBV19	TRBJ1-2	-
TGTGCCAGCAGCTTGGGCGGACTAGCGGGACGCATTGATACGCAGTATTTT	CASSLGGLAGRIDTQYF	-	TRBV5-4	TRBJ2-3	TRBD2
TGTGCCAGCTCACCACTTGGCGCTTTACCCGCGAACACCGGGGAGCTGTTTTTT	CASSPLGALPANTGELFF	-	TRBV18	TRBJ2-2	-
TGTGCCAGCAGTGAAGATGTGGTAGGAGGACACACAGATACGCAGTATTTT	CASSEDVVGGHTDTQYF	-	TRBV6-1	TRBJ2-3	-
TGCAGCGTTGAAATGGGGCGGGGGACTGAAGCTTTCTTT	CSVEMGRGTEAFF	-	TRBV29-1	TRBJ1-1	-
TGTGCCAGCAGCTTTCAGATGGGACAGGGGGTAGGAAAAACTGAAGCTTTCTTT	CASSFQMGQGVGKTEAFF	few	TRBV11-1	TRBJ1-1	TRBD1
TGTGCCAGCAGTTTACGGGACAGGTATGACAATGAGCAGTTCTTC	CASSLRDRYDNEQFF	-	TRBV6-5	TRBJ2-1	TRBD1
TGTGCCAGCAGCTTAACGGGGAGCGGGGGAGGAGATACGCAGTATTTT	CASSLTGSGGGDTQYF	-	TRBV7-3	TRBJ2-3	TRBD2
TGTGCCAGTAGTCTCGGACTGGGGGCAGATACGCAGTATTTT	CASSLGLGADTQYF	once	TRBV19	TRBJ2-3	-